These 27 T cell receptor beta chains share one sample of origin, sequenced in a study of blood T cell repertoires in COVID-19. This table comes from immunoSEQ multiplex PCR, and its TCRdb copy is limited to in-frame clones, with some not included. Here the sample spans tens of thousands of clones, about 85% being singletons. The source material was peripheral blood. The receptor source for this set is an elderly man with acute or convalescent COVID-19.

The genes are TRBV7-8 and TRBJ2-1; possibly TRBD2 for D (6 bases). This CDR3 contains 17 residues. Between the trimmed V and J ends, which lost 5 bases and 5 bases, there was a span of 22 bases. CDR1 is SGHVS and CDR2 is FQNEAQ in the germline V gene. CDR3 nucleotides: TGTGCCAGCAGCCACGGACTCGGGACTCAGGATAACAATGAGCAGTTCTTC. It codes for CASSHGLGTQDNNEQFF.

This sequence joins TRBV15 and TRBJ2-5; 8 bases line up with TRBD1. CDR3 size: 14 residues. Trimming at V came to 4 bases and at J to 6 bases, leaving 7 bases not matched to a gene. Looked up from germline, CDR1 is LNHNV and CDR2 is YYDKDF (reference sequence). The CDR3: CATSTDDRGQTQYF. CDR3 nucleotide sequence: TGTGCCACCAGCACCGACGACAGGGGACAGACCCAGTACTTC.

The chain uses TRBV13 and TRBJ2-3, with D possibly matching TRBD2 (6 bases). Deletions cut 2 bases from V and 5 bases from J, with 14 bases between. This CDR3 has 15 amino acids. Germline CDR1 is PRHDT and CDR2 is FYEKMQ (reference sequence). The CDR3 DNA reads as TGTGCCAGCAGCTTACATCGGACCGGGGGAGATACGCAGTATTTT. Amino acid sequence: CASSLHRTGGDTQYF.

The chain recombines TRBV12-3 or TRBV12-4 with TRBJ1-3; no definite D call. The CDR3 has 13 residues. V was cut by 1 base and J by 7 bases, with 8 bases left in between. The CDR3 nucleotides are TGTGCCAGCAGTTTAGTGGGAGTGAACACCATATATTTT. Translating it yields CASSLVGVNTIYF.

The chain combines TRBV27 with TRBJ2-7, with a tentative D call TRBD1 (6 bases). The V end lost 2 bases, the J end lost 5 bases, and 13 bases lay between the germline ends. The CDR3 is 14 amino acids. Germline values: CDR1 MNHEY, CDR2 SMNVEV (reference sequence). Here the CDR3 DNA reads TGTGCCAGCAGTTTAAACAGGGTCGGCCACGAGCAGTACTTC. It codes for CASSLNRVGHEQYF.

J is TRBJ2-7 and V is TRBV28, with D uncertain. V lost 7 bases to trimming and J lost 3 bases, with 7 bases between them. The CDR3 contains 11 residues. Germline lookup yields CDR1 MDHEN and CDR2 SYDVKM. CDR3 loop: CASTVGYEQYF. Here the CDR3 DNA reads TGTGCCAGCACCGTCGGCTACGAGCAGTACTTC.

The chain joins TRBV30 to TRBJ2-5, with 9 bases identical to TRBD2. The trim removed 0 bases at V and 5 bases at J, leaving 10 bases unmatched. The CDR3 is made up of 16 amino acids. CDR1 and CDR2 from the germline V gene are GTSNPN and SVGIG (reference sequence). The CDR3 reads CAWSVASGTVRETQYF. The CDR3 DNA reads as TGTGCCTGGAGTGTGGCTAGCGGGACCGTCCGGGAGACCCAGTACTTC. Full variable domain (outside the CDR3, taken from reference TRBV30 and TRBJ2-5): SQTIHQWPATLVQPVGSPLSLECTVEGTSNPNLYWYRQAAGRGLQLLFYSVGIGQISSEVPQNLSASRPQDRQFILSSKKLLLSDSGFYLCAWSVASGTVRETQYFGPGTRLLVL.

V gene TRBV7-2 combines with J gene TRBJ1-6; 7 nucleotides line up with TRBD1. Trimming at V came to 2 bases and at J to 5 bases, leaving 6 bases not matched to a gene. The germline V gene encodes CDR1 SGHTA and CDR2 FQGNSA. CDR3 length: 16 amino acids. The CDR3 coding sequence is TGTGCCAGCAGCTTAAATTGGGACAGCCATAATTCACCCCTCCACTTT. Its protein product is CASSLNWDSHNSPLHF.

The chain carries TRBV12-5 and TRBJ2-1, with 13 bases fitting TRBD2. Trimming took 5 bases from V and 5 from J; bases not matched to a gene: 6. CDR1 is LGHNT and CDR2 is FRNRAP in the germline V gene. CDR3 length: 16 amino acids. Written as DNA, the CDR3 is TGTGCTAGTGGTCCAGGGACTAGCGGGGCGCACAATGAGCAGTTCTTC. This sequence encodes CASGPGTSGAHNEQFF.

This clone was seen a single time. This chain uses TRBV29-1 with TRBJ2-7; D possibly corresponds to TRBD1 (5 bases). The ends were cut back, 4 bases at V and 3 bases at J, with 10 bases in the middle. The V gene's germline CDR1 is SQVTM and CDR2 ANQGSEA. There are 12 residues in the CDR3. The CDR3 loop is CSVGGSNYEQYF. In nucleotides, the CDR3 is TGCAGCGTTGGGGGCTCGAACTACGAGCAGTACTTC.

V and J are TRBV28 and TRBJ1-2, with TRBD1 matching over 7 bases. With V trimmed by 6 bases and J by 5 bases, 12 bases remained unmatched. CDR3 length equals 15 residues. Germline V CDR1 and CDR2: MDHEN, SYDVKM. The CDR3: CASSPEGQQIYGYTF. The CDR3 DNA reads as TGTGCCAGCAGCCCGGAGGGACAGCAAATATATGGCTACACCTTC.

The rearrangement links TRBV30 to TRBJ2-1; 9 nucleotides line up with TRBD2. V dropped 4 bases and J dropped 4; count of bases not matched to a gene: 5. CDR3 length: 14 amino acids. Germline CDR1 and CDR2: GTSNPN and SVGIG (reference sequence). DNA for the CDR3: TGTGCCTGGAATCTAGCGGGAAGATACAATGAGCAGTTCTTC. Its protein is CAWNLAGRYNEQFF. The full variable domain, completed using reference TRBV30 and TRBJ2-1, is SQTIHQWPATLVQPVGSPLSLECTVEGTSNPNLYWYRQAAGRGLQLLFYSVGIGQISSEVPQNLSASRPQDRQFILSSKKLLLSDSGFYLCAWNLAGRYNEQFFGPGTRLTVL.

The chain uses TRBV7-9 and TRBJ2-3; 10 nucleotides align to TRBD1. There are 18 residues in the CDR3. Germline trimming cut 2 bases from V and 1 base from J; bases unmatched to any gene: 9. Germline CDR1 is SEHNR and CDR2 is FQNEAQ (reference sequence). The CDR3, as DNA: TGTGCCAGCAGCTTATCCTTCTCCGGGACAGGGGGCACAGATACGCAGTATTTT. Translated: CASSLSFSGTGGTDTQYF.

The rearrangement links TRBV19 to TRBJ2-7; tentative D call: TRBD1 (6 bases). The CDR3 totals 15 residues. CDR1 and CDR2 from the germline V gene are LNHDA and SQIVND (reference sequence). V was shortened by 8 bases and J by 0 bases, with 17 bases between the two germline ends. This CDR3 reads CASRAQGKSSYEQYF. CDR3 DNA sequence: TGTGCCAGTCGCGCCCAGGGGAAGAGCTCCTACGAGCAGTACTTC.

This clone has more than one count but fewer than ten. This sequence joins TRBV7-8 and TRBJ1-1; tentatively, D is TRBD1 (6 bases). This CDR3 has 13 residues. Trimming cost V 6 bases and J 1 base, with 9 bases left between them. Germline CDR1 and CDR2: SGHVS and FQNEAQ. CDR3 amino acids: CASSLDRNTEAFF. CDR3 nucleotides: TGTGCCAGCAGTTTGGACAGGAACACTGAAGCTTTCTTT.

The chain carries TRBV6-4 and TRBJ1-3, with D unclear. CDR1 is MRHNA and CDR2 is SNTAGT in the germline V gene. Between the trimmed V and J ends, which lost 4 bases and 7 bases, there was a span of 14 bases. This CDR3 spans 14 amino acids. The CDR3 coding sequence is TGTGCCAGCAGTGTGGATAGGTTTAGCAACACCATATATTTT. This gives the protein CASSVDRFSNTIYF.

CDR3 sequence reads: CASSILLGGRGLNTEAFF. In nucleotides, the CDR3 is TGTGCCAGTAGTATATTACTCGGGGGGCGCGGGTTGAACACTGAAGCTTTCTTT. The chain joins TRBV19 to TRBJ1-1; possible D gene TRBD1, 6 bases. The germline CDR1 and CDR2 sequences are LNHDA and SQIVND (reference sequence). Trimming took 2 bases from V and 0 from J, leaving 19 bases between them. The CDR3 runs to 18 residues.

The V call is TRBV10-3, the J call TRBJ1-6; the D is unclear. CDR3 length equals 17 residues. V shed 0 bases and J shed 7 bases, with 16 bases lying between them. Germline assignment: CDR1 ENHRY and CDR2 SYGVKD. Written as DNA, the CDR3 is TGTGCCATCAGTGAGTCGAAAGTAGGTAGCGAGAATTCACCCCTCCACTTT. Translated, it gives CAISESKVGSENSPLHF.

This clone appeared a single time. The CDR3, as DNA: TGTGCCAGCAACCCTGGTAGCCATGTTCAAGAGACCCAGTACTTC. Translation: CASNPGSHVQETQYF. The chain links TRBV6-2 or TRBV6-3 to TRBJ2-5; no clear D. Trimming took off 7 bases at V and 2 bases at J, with 17 bases between the two ends. The CDR3 contains 15 residues. Germline V CDR1 and CDR2: MNHEY, SVGEGT.

The rearrangement uses TRBV24-1 and TRBJ1-6; TRBD1 is a possible D gene (5 bases). Trimming shortened V by 9 bases and J by 6 bases, and 17 bases separated the two germline ends. CDR3 length: 15 residues. Per the germline V gene, CDR1 is KGHDR and CDR2 is SFDVKD. CDR3 sequence: CATSRGGLSNSPLHF. The CDR3 region has the DNA TGTGCCACCTCAAGGGGAGGATTGAGTAATTCACCCCTCCACTTT.

The count of this clone is one. The J gene is TRBJ2-5, the V gene TRBV5-1; D is unclear. Trimming removed 4 bases from V and 5 bases from J, with 18 bases in between. The CDR3 is 15 amino acids. The germline V gene encodes CDR1 SGHRS and CDR2 YFSETQ. The chain's CDR3 is CASSTLVGLRETQYF. Here the CDR3 DNA reads TGCGCCAGCAGCACCCTGGTAGGTCTGAGGGAGACCCAGTACTTC.

V usage is TRBV9 and J usage is TRBJ2-2; 8 bases agree with TRBD2. Germline lookup yields CDR1 SGDLS and CDR2 YYNGEE. V gave up 0 bases and J gave up 5 bases; unmatched junction bases: 15. This CDR3 contains 19 residues. The CDR3 reads CASSVGAWLAGIGTGELFF. In DNA, the CDR3 is TGTGCCAGCAGCGTAGGGGCTTGGTTAGCGGGGATAGGGACCGGGGAGCTGTTTTTT.

This clone came up a few times. This chain connects TRBV18 to TRBJ2-1; 9 nucleotides align to TRBD2. The CDR3 loop spans 18 amino acids. Germline assignment: CDR1 KGHSH and CDR2 LQKENI. With V trimmed by 1 base and J by 1 base, 8 bases remained unmatched. As DNA, the CDR3 is TGTGCCAGCTCACCACGAGGACTAGCGCAGCCTTCCTACAATGAGCAGTTCTTC. Residues: CASSPRGLAQPSYNEQFF.

The chain combines TRBV25-1 with TRBJ2-1; perhaps TRBD2 as D (6 bases). Trimming took 6 bases from V and 10 from J, leaving 22 bases between them. The CDR3 loop spans 15 amino acids. Germline loops: CDR1 MGHDK, CDR2 SYGVNS. The CDR3 spells CASRDHGGVIAEQFF. The CDR3 nucleotides are TGTGCCAGCAGAGACCACGGGGGTGTAATAGCAGAGCAGTTCTTC.

The chain joins TRBV21-1 to TRBJ2-3; the table's D gene call, TRBD2, was not cross checked with the DNA. TRBV21-1 constitutes a pseudogene. The CDR3 sequence is 16 residues long. CDR3 sequence reads: CASSKDVGGRTDTQYF. CDR3 in DNA: TGTGCCAGCAGCAAAGATGTTGGCGGGAGAACAGATACGCAGTATTTT.

This chain joins TRBV19 and TRBJ2-2; TRBD2 might be the D (7 bases). Germline V gene lookup returns CDR1 LNHDA and CDR2 SQIVND (reference sequence). The germline V and J ends were trimmed by 5 bases and 6 bases, with 16 bases remaining between them. This CDR3 has 15 residues. The CDR3: CASSWGAGDAGELFF. The CDR3 nucleotides read TGTGCCAGTAGTTGGGGGGCGGGAGATGCCGGGGAGCTGTTTTTT.

The chain joins TRBV6-5 to TRBJ1-2, with D perhaps matching TRBD1 (5 bases). The CDR3 loop spans 14 amino acids. CDR1 and CDR2 (germline): MNHEY, SVGAGI. Trimming pared 5 bases from V and 4 bases from J, leaving 14 bases between. The CDR3 region has the DNA TGTGCCAGCAGTCGGGACCCCGGGGGCTATGGCTACACCTTC. This sequence encodes CASSRDPGGYGYTF.